This T cell receptor (beta chain) was observed in a study of human T cells and chemical hapten exposure. Overall study: Reading of the patch tests, which applied 0.01% DPC to the upper back, occurred at 6 days.

This clonotype was seen more than once but under ten times. As for time point: patch test 2, 6 weeks after DPC sensitization. Noted treatment: therapeutic diphenylcyclopropenone sensitization with weekly scalp DPC. Germline values: CDR1 SQVTM, CDR2 ANQGSEA. Trimming pared 1 base from V and 3 bases from J, leaving 8 bases between. The CDR3 has 13 residues. TCRdb redid the calling of the RACE reads with MiXCR, one entry per CDR3 protein. The sample yields some 42,000 distinct CDR3 sequences, about 9.8% seen once. The sequenced sample was whole blood, obtained in connection with sensitization to the hapten diphenylcyclopropenone (DPC). This clonotype was sampled from a woman between 40 and 50 years old with alopecia areata. Some clones in this sample may be carry-over from other donors' samples. The V gene is TRBV29-1, the J gene TRBJ2-3; D gene uncertain. CDR3 region: CSVEGSGTDTQYF. The CDR3 DNA is TGCAGCGTTGAAGGATCGGGTACAGATACGCAGTATTTT.